This entry is about one T cell receptor (beta chain). The data are from a study of somatic mutations in cytotoxic T cells in rheumatoid arthritis. Sequencing used immunoSEQ multiplex PCR; TCRdb keeps in-frame clones, though not all of them. The sample has some 20,000 clones; about 80% are singletons. The V end lost 5 bases, the J end lost 0 bases, and 10 bases lay between the germline ends. CDR3 length: 14 amino acids. Germline V gene data show CDR1 as SGHVS and CDR2 as FNYEAQ. The receptor's source is a man between 18 and 35 years old with rheumatoid arthritis. The genes are TRBV7-6 and TRBJ1-1; D might be TRBD1 (6 bases). The sequencing sample was made of CD8+ T cells sorted from blood. CDR3 DNA: TGTGCCAGCAGCCGGGGGCTTATGAACACTGAAGCTTTCTTT. Amino acid sequence: CASSRGLMNTEAFF.